The 8 T cell receptor beta chains in this list originate from one sample, sequenced in a study of shared clonotypes between healthy human individuals. The assay was immunoSEQ multiplex PCR, and TCRdb's table has in-frame clones only and misses some. In the table there are 1 million to 1.3 million clones, more than 75% of which are singletons. Material: memory CD4+ T cells from PBMCs. Indicated subset: CD45RA-negative fraction. The receptor set was obtained from a man younger than 35 in good health. Some clones in this sample may be carry-over from other donors' samples.

This chain uses TRBV29-1 with TRBJ2-3; tentatively, D is TRBD1 or TRBD2 (5 bases each). The germline V and J ends were trimmed by 6 bases and 6 bases, with 10 bases remaining between them. Germline CDR1 and CDR2: SQVTM and ANQGSEA. The CDR3 runs 11 residues. CDR3 sequence: CSVGPSDTQYF. The CDR3 bases are TGCAGCGTGGGACCGTCCGATACGCAGTATTTT.

This clone has just one count. V and J are TRBV29-1 and TRBJ2-3; a weak D match, TRBD1 (6 bases). This CDR3 region has 14 residues. The V and J ends lost 6 bases and 0 bases respectively, with 13 bases between them. Looked up from germline, CDR1 is SQVTM and CDR2 is ANQGSEA. The CDR3 sequence: CSVIGGESTDTQYF. CDR3 nucleotide sequence: TGCAGCGTGATTGGGGGCGAGAGCACAGATACGCAGTATTTT.

The chain links TRBV7-9 to TRBJ1-1; 9 nucleotides agree with TRBD1. Germline CDR1 and CDR2: SEHNR and FQNEAQ (reference sequence). J was trimmed by 1 base and V by 4 bases; bases with no gene match: 7. The CDR3 has 16 amino acids. CDR3 sequence (DNA): TGTGCCAGCAGCTCACAGGGGGCTATCCGGAACACTGAAGCTTTCTTT. Encoded protein: CASSSQGAIRNTEAFF.

This clone has a single count. The rearrangement joins TRBV20-1 to TRBJ2-1; D is unresolved. V was pared by 5 bases and J by 9 bases, with 11 bases between. Per germline, CDR1 DFQATT and CDR2 SNEGSKA (reference sequence). This CDR3 contains 11 residues. CDR3 sequence reads: CSAPRGSEQFF. CDR3 nucleotides: TGCAGTGCTCCCCGCGGAAGTGAGCAGTTCTTC.

On this clone itself: This may be a read error, as it is one base from a much larger clone. The sample has other DNA sequences that encode this CDR3 too. V is TRBV29-1 and J is TRBJ2-7, with D possibly TRBD2 on 5 matching bases. V was shortened by 3 bases and J by 5 bases, with 8 bases between the two germline ends. This CDR3 is 11 amino acids long. Germline V gene data show CDR1 as SQVTM and CDR2 as ANQGSEA. The CDR3 nucleotides read TGCAGCGTTGAGGACTGGGACGAGCAGTACTTC. Protein product: CSVEDWDEQYF.

Of note for this clone: This sample also contains other DNA sequences that code for the same CDR3. Here the CDR3 reads CASSLDSLRTQYF. DNA of the CDR3: TGCGCCAGCAGCTTGGACAGCCTTCGGACCCAGTACTTC. The gene calls are TRBV5-1 and TRBJ2-5; D is unresolved. Germline CDR1 reads SGHRS; CDR2 reads YFSETQ. The CDR3 has 13 amino acids. Trimming cost V 0 bases and J 7 bases, with 10 bases left between them.

Concerning this clone: The same CDR3 also results from other DNA sequences found in this sample. The CDR3 DNA is TGTGCCAGCAGTGAAAACAGGGGGCGCGGGGAGACCCAGTACTTC. This encodes CASSENRGRGETQYF. The chain couples TRBV25-1 to TRBJ2-5; 9 positions agree with TRBD1. The length of the CDR3 is 15 residues. J gave up 5 bases and V 2 bases, and 6 bases lay outside the gene matches. The V gene's germline CDR1 is MGHDK and CDR2 SYGVNS.

This clone came up a few times. Other DNA sequences in the same sample also yield this CDR3. The CDR3 DNA reads TGTGCCAGCAGCCAGGGGCTAGCGGGAGGTGATGAGCAGTTCTTC. Residues: CASSQGLAGGDEQFF. V usage is TRBV4-2 and J usage is TRBJ2-1; 11 bases map to TRBD2. Looked up from germline, CDR1 is LGHNA and CDR2 is YNFKEQ. The CDR3 contains 15 residues. V was clipped by 3 bases and J by 8 bases; unmatched bases: 6.